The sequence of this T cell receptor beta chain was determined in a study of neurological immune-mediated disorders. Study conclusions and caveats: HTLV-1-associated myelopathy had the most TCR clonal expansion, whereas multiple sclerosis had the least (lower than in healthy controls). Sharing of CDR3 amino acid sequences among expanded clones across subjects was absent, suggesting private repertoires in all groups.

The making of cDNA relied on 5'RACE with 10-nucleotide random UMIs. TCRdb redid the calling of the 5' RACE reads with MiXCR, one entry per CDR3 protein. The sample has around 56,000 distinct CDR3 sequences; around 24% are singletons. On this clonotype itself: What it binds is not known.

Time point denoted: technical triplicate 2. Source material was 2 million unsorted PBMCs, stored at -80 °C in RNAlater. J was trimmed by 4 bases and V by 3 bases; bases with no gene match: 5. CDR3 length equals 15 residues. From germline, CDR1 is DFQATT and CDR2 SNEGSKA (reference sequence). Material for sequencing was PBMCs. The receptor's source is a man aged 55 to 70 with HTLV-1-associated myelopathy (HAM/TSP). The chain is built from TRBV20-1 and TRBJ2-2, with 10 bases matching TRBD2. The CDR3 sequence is CSASSSGGGTGELFF. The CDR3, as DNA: TGCAGTGCTAGTTCCAGCGGGGGGGGCACCGGGGAGCTGTTTTTT.